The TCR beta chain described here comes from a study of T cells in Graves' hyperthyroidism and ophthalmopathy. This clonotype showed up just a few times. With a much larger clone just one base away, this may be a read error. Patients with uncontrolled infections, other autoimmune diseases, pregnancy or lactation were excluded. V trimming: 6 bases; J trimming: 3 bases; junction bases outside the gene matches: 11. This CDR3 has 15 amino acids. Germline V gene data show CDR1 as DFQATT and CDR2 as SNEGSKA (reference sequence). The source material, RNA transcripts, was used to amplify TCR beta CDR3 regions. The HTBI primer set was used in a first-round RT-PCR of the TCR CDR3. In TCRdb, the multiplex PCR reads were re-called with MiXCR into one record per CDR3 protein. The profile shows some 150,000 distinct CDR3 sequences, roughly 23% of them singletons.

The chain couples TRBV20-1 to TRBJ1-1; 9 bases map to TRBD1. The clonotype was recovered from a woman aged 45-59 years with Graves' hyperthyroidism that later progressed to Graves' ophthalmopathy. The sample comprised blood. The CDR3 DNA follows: TGCAGTGCGAGCGGACAGGGGCGGACGGACACTGAAGCTTTCTTT. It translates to CSASGQGRTDTEAFF.